This TCR beta chain stems from a study of cytomegalovirus exposure and HLA in healthy donors. A note on this clone: Its specificity is not known.

General study points: Most observed TCR sequences were rare, whereas some public TCRs were detected in many donors.

Trimming at V came to 3 bases and at J to 5 bases, leaving 7 bases not matched to a gene. Germline CDR1 SNHLY, CDR2 FYNNEI. The CDR3 contains 15 residues. The PCR was carried out with 60 Vbeta primers and 13 Jbeta primers. Profiling relied on immunoSEQ multiplex PCR, and the TCRdb table lists in-frame clones only, not all of them. The sample yields about 200,000 clones, approximately 78% seen once. What was sequenced was PBMCs. The source is a woman between 18 and 30 years old in good health and CMV-seronegative. V usage is TRBV2 and J usage is TRBJ2-7; 10 nucleotides match TRBD1. The CDR3 nucleotides read TGTGCCAGCAGTGACCTCCGGGACAGGGGAAACGAGCAGTACTTC. This translates into CASSDLRDRGNEQYF.